This T cell receptor (beta chain) was observed in a study of blood T cell repertoires in COVID-19. Profiling relied on immunoSEQ multiplex PCR, and the TCRdb table lists in-frame clones only, not all of them. The sample lists 300,000 to 450,000 clones, roughly 85% occurring once. The length of the CDR3 is 17 residues. Trimming took 0 bases from V and 2 from J, leaving 17 bases between them. Material for sequencing was peripheral blood. This chain joins TRBV23-1 and TRBJ2-7; D is ambiguous. Being an ORF, TRBV23-1 has a function that is uncertain. This TCR derives from a woman aged 18 to 35 with acute or convalescent COVID-19. CDR3 protein: CASSQSMGASRTYEQYF. The CDR3 region has the DNA TGCGCCAGCAGTCAATCTATGGGTGCTTCTAGGACCTACGAGCAGTACTTC.